The 8 T cell receptor beta chains given below trace back to one sample, sequenced in a study of tumor-infiltrating lymphocytes in oesophageal squamous cell carcinoma. TCRdb independently ran MiXCR on the reads; one entry per CDR3 protein. The repertoire has more than 9,500 distinct CDR3 sequences, 58% of them found once; the top ten carry 50% to 75%. The material sequenced was blood. These receptors all come from a female donor with esophageal squamous cell carcinoma.

V is TRBV10-3 and J is TRBJ2-3; TRBD1 aligns across 10 bases. The CDR3 sequence is 14 residues long. After removal of 6 bases from V and 4 bases from J, the junction contained 4 bases not matched to a gene. Germline CDR1 is ENHRY and CDR2 is SYGVKD. In nucleotides, the CDR3 is TGTGCCATCAGGTCCGGGACAGGGGCAGATACGCAGTATTTT. It yields the protein CAIRSGTGADTQYF.

Notes on this clonotype: Mismatch with germline at one junction end may stem from a read error. V usage is TRBV6-1 and J usage is TRBJ1-6, with D hard to call. CDR1 and CDR2 (germline): MNHNS, SASEGT. The CDR3 is 11 residues long. CDR3 bases: TGTGCCAGCAGGTCTTTGGAGACCCAGTACTTT. This sequence encodes CASRSLETQYF.

The CDR3 nucleotides read TGTGCCAGCAGCTTAGTTCACAGGGCAGGGTTTGGTAATGAGCAGTACTTC. This encodes CASSLVHRAGFGNEQYF. This sequence joins TRBV7-6 and TRBJ2-7; possible D gene TRBD1, 6 bases. Germline values: CDR1 SGHVS, CDR2 FNYEAQ. The CDR3 sequence is 17 residues long. The germline V and J ends were trimmed by 1 base and 7 bases, with 23 bases remaining between them.

Only a few counts were recorded for this clonotype. As DNA, the CDR3 is TGTGCCAGCAGCTTATCACGCACAGATACGCAGTATTTT. Amino acids: CASSLSRTDTQYF. The chain is built from TRBV7-3 and TRBJ2-3; D uncertain. V lost 2 bases and J lost 1, with 4 bases in between. The CDR3 is made up of 13 amino acids. Germline V lookup: CDR1 SGHTA, CDR2 FQGTGA.

This clonotype was observed a handful of times. The chain links TRBV6-2 or TRBV6-3 to TRBJ2-5; D may be TRBD1 (5 bases). The better agreement between TRBJ2-7 and the DNA end casts doubt on the J call. The germline gives CDR1 MNHEY, CDR2 SVGEGT. This CDR3 contains 17 residues. CDR3 loop: CASSSDHPDMIKGEQYF. The CDR3 DNA reads TGTGCCAGCAGTTCCGACCATCCGGACATGATAAAGGGCGAGCAGTACTTC.

This rearrangement joins TRBV28 to TRBJ2-7; D might be TRBD2 (6 bases). Near its end, the DNA agrees better with TRBJ2-4, so the J call may be wrong. Germline V lookup: CDR1 MDHEN, CDR2 SYDVKM. The CDR3 runs 15 residues. The CDR3 nucleotides read TGTGCCAGCAGTCCAGCGGGCCACCCCAAAAACATTCAGTACTTC. Amino acid sequence: CASSPAGHPKNIQYF.

As for this clonotype: The conserved phenylalanine or tryptophan normally closing the CDR3 is absent here, so this likely arose from a read error. The limits of the CDR3 on the DNA are not certain, so only TCRdb's listed CDR3 is given. The CDR3 spells CASSLAGGGQPQHFGA. J is TRBJ2-6 and V is TRBV7-8; TRBD2 is the table's D call, not checked against the DNA. The CDR3 spans 16 amino acids, including both terminal residues. Per germline, CDR1 SGHVS and CDR2 FQNEAQ.

At least ten counts were recorded for this clonotype. The J gene is TRBJ1-2, the V gene TRBV10-3; tentative D call: TRBD1 (5 bases). Trimming removed 4 bases from V and 5 bases from J, with 17 bases in between. The CDR3 is 15 amino acids. CDR1 and CDR2 from the germline V gene are ENHRY and SYGVKD. The CDR3 reads CAISGPEGPVYGYTF. In DNA, the CDR3 is TGTGCCATCAGTGGTCCCGAGGGGCCAGTATATGGCTACACCTTC.